Listed below are T cell receptor beta chains from one sample, sequenced in a study of T cell responses to AZD1222 COVID-19 vaccine. The table came from immunoSEQ multiplex PCR; TCRdb's copy has only in-frame clones and leaves some out. This table has more than 80,000 clones, less than 95% appearing once. Source: peripheral blood, taken 28 days after the second AZD1222 dose. Receptors were obtained from an adult who received the AZD1222 COVID-19 vaccine. The conserved cysteine and the conserved F or W are not part of the CDR3 here. D genes are given only for firm matches.

CDR3 protein,J gene,D gene,V gene
ASSLGLGAGYEDGYT,TRBJ1-2,.,TRBV7-2
ASTQIKNNQPQH,TRBJ1-5,.,TRBV19
ASGLDVYAGGRSGELF,TRBJ2-2,TRBD2,TRBV11-2
ASSLSEDYGYT,TRBJ1-2,.,TRBV7-9
ASSILVAYEQY,TRBJ2-7,.,TRBV6-5
ASSPNTGELF,TRBJ2-2,.,TRBV6-1
ASSLATGGPLGEKLF,TRBJ1-4,TRBD1,TRBV7-6
ASSQEGQASSYEQY,TRBJ2-7,.,TRBV4-1
ASSYSKFRIEDEQF,TRBJ2-1,.,TRBV6-5
ASTDNSPLH,TRBJ1-6,.,TRBV28
ASSPHGQGVSNEKLF,TRBJ1-4,TRBD1,TRBV18
ASSPSRAGDEQY,TRBJ2-7,TRBD2,TRBV7-2
ASSGAGSSYNEQF,TRBJ2-1,.,TRBV6-4
ASSRRDRATEAF,TRBJ1-1,TRBD1,TRBV6-5
ASSYRGPTEAF,TRBJ1-1,.,TRBV6-5
ASSPQTGRGEKLF,TRBJ1-4,TRBD1,TRBV19
ASSFGGPDEKLF,TRBJ1-4,.,TRBV5-1
ASSVAGEGSNTEAF,TRBJ1-1,.,TRBV9
ASSTQGHYSYEQY,TRBJ2-7,.,TRBV19
ASSFAGGRGNTIY,TRBJ1-3,TRBD1,TRBV28
ASSAPGTRFLNTEAF,TRBJ1-1,.,TRBV19
ASRSDRGAGNTIY,TRBJ1-3,TRBD1,TRBV28
ASSLRGQETQY,TRBJ2-5,.,TRBV28
ASSYLTTSGRRFDTQY,TRBJ2-3,TRBD2,TRBV6-2/TRBV6-3
SVESTGAWTEAF,TRBJ1-1,TRBD1,TRBV29-1
ASSSLGQSYGYT,TRBJ1-2,TRBD1,TRBV28
ASSPARTGVYT,TRBJ1-2,TRBD1,TRBV3-1/TRBV3-2
ASSRGQEEKLF,TRBJ1-4,TRBD1,TRBV18
ASSVDGRALETQY,TRBJ2-5,TRBD2,TRBV9
ASSPGLAQPQH,TRBJ1-5,.,TRBV2
ASSVRQGSNYGYT,TRBJ1-2,TRBD1,TRBV10-1
ATSAGVQETQY,TRBJ2-5,.,TRBV24-1
ASSPAGAGGSIYEQY,TRBJ2-7,TRBD2,TRBV11-2
ASSYSGKDGYT,TRBJ1-2,.,TRBV6-5
ASRRLAEGYYEQY,TRBJ2-7,TRBD2,TRBV19
ASSLTTGTRHETQY,TRBJ2-5,TRBD2,TRBV7-2
ASSPQSRARGGSYGYT,TRBJ1-2,.,TRBV28
AIESTGTTIY,TRBJ1-3,.,TRBV10-3
ASSFNGYT,TRBJ1-2,.,TRBV28
ASSIPGIAGNTIY,TRBJ1-3,.,TRBV19
ASSLGGAGTGELF,TRBJ2-2,.,TRBV5-6
ASSGGRGNEKLF,TRBJ1-4,.,TRBV2
ATSDSTGLAGADTQY,TRBJ2-3,TRBD2,TRBV24-1
ASSSTGVAGYT,TRBJ1-2,TRBD1,TRBV28
ASSLGNEKLF,TRBJ1-4,.,TRBV5-4
ASSAYLRGTYNEQF,TRBJ2-1,.,TRBV6-1
ASSVDTGLNEQF,TRBJ2-1,.,TRBV18
ASSYSIRDITYEQY,TRBJ2-7,.,TRBV6-2/TRBV6-3